These 6 T cell receptor beta chains originate from one sample sequenced in a study of blood T cell repertoires in COVID-19. The data were produced by immunoSEQ multiplex PCR, yet TCRdb's version contains in-frame clones alone and is incomplete. This sample carries about 430,000 clones, around 90% of them seen once, and the ten largest clones take approximately 0.92%. Input material: peripheral blood. Source of these receptors: a man younger than 30 with COVID-19, enrolled during active disease.

This chain uses TRBV7-9 with TRBJ2-5; TRBD2 aligns across 14 bases. The CDR3 extends over 15 amino acids. V dropped 5 bases and J dropped 4; count of bases not matched to a gene: 3. The germline V gene encodes CDR1 SEHNR and CDR2 FQNEAQ (reference sequence). The CDR3 sequence is CASSKGTSGRETQYF. The CDR3 DNA is TGTGCCAGCAGCAAGGGGACTAGCGGGAGAGAGACCCAGTACTTC.

This sequence joins TRBV3-1 (or the pseudogene TRBV3-2) and TRBJ2-5; TRBD2 might be the D (7 bases). The V end was cut by 5 bases, the J end by 3 bases, with 22 bases between. The CDR3 length is 17 residues. CDR1 and CDR2 (germline): LGHDT, YNNKEL (reference sequence). The CDR3 reads CASSYAGRGAREETQYF. CDR3 in DNA: TGTGCCAGCAGCTACGCGGGCCGGGGGGCTAGGGAAGAGACCCAGTACTTC.

V is TRBV5-6 and J is TRBJ2-7; D gene ambiguous. There are 15 residues in the CDR3. The germline V gene has CDR1 SGHDT and CDR2 YYEEEE. Trimming took 6 bases from V and 3 from J, leaving 19 bases between them. The CDR3 loop reads CASTLSPTVNYEQYF. The CDR3 DNA follows: TGTGCCAGCACCTTAAGCCCCACCGTTAACTACGAGCAGTACTTC.

This chain joins TRBV19 and TRBJ1-2; perhaps TRBD1 as D (6 bases). Germline values: CDR1 LNHDA, CDR2 SQIVND (reference sequence). The V gene lost 5 bases and the J gene lost 1 base, with 8 bases spanning the gap. The CDR3 covers 13 residues. The CDR3 here is CASSLQGNYGYTF. As DNA, the CDR3 is TGTGCCAGTAGTCTACAGGGTAACTATGGCTACACCTTC.

The chain uses TRBV6-5 and TRBJ2-3; 7 bases agree with TRBD2. V shed 7 bases and J 1 base; nucleotides not matched to a gene: 5. Germline values: CDR1 MNHEY, CDR2 SVGAGI. CDR3 length: 14 amino acids. The CDR3 DNA is TGTGCCAGCAACGGTGCGGGGGGCACAGATACGCAGTATTTT. Translation: CASNGAGGTDTQYF.

This chain connects TRBV5-5 to TRBJ2-1; TRBD1 agrees at 8 bases. The germline V gene has CDR1 SGHKS and CDR2 YYEKEE (reference sequence). The CDR3 length is 16 residues. Unmatched junction bases numbered 8, after V lost 3 bases and J lost 3 bases. The CDR3 nucleotides read TGTGCCAGCAGCTCGTTACAGGGGGGAAGCTACAATGAGCAGTTCTTC. As protein: CASSSLQGGSYNEQFF.